The 13 T cell receptor beta chains below all came from one sample that was sequenced in a study of blood T cell repertoires in COVID-19. The protocol was immunoSEQ multiplex PCR, while the TCRdb copy is restricted to in-frame clones and leaves out a portion. The sample lists about 130,000 clones; over 75% were seen once. The sequencing sample was made of peripheral blood. These receptors were collected from a man in his thirties or forties with COVID-19, enrolled during active disease.

V is TRBV7-6 and J is TRBJ1-2; a weak D match, TRBD1 (5 bases). Looked up from germline, CDR1 is SGHVS and CDR2 is FNYEAQ. This CDR3 has 18 residues. Trimming shortened V by 5 bases and J by 0 bases, and 22 bases separated the two germline ends. CDR3 nucleotides: TGTGCCAGCAGCCTTAACCCGGGGGGAGGATATCCTAACTATGGCTACACCTTC. Protein sequence: CASSLNPGGGYPNYGYTF.

V usage is TRBV5-1 and J usage is TRBJ2-7; 10 bases map to TRBD1. Trimming cost V 4 bases and J 4 bases; bases outside gene matches: 8. Germline V gene lookup returns CDR1 SGHRS and CDR2 YFSETQ. This CDR3 region has 15 residues. The CDR3 here is CASSTRQGAVYEQYF. The CDR3 DNA reads as TGCGCCAGCAGCACCCGACAGGGGGCCGTTTACGAGCAGTACTTC.

The chain uses TRBV4-1 and TRBJ1-1; a possible D gene is TRBD1 (6 bases). Trimming pared 1 base from V and 0 bases from J, leaving 9 bases between. Germline lookup yields CDR1 MGHRA and CDR2 YSYEKL. This CDR3 region has 15 residues. The CDR3 here is CASSQVRGLNTEAFF. The DNA of the CDR3 is TGCGCCAGCAGCCAAGTCAGGGGCTTGAACACTGAAGCTTTCTTT.

The chain carries TRBV12-5 and TRBJ2-5, with a possible D match to TRBD2 (5 bases). V was pared by 0 bases and J by 5 bases, with 16 bases between. The CDR3 covers 16 residues. In germline, CDR1 is LGHNT, CDR2 FRNRAP. This CDR3 is CASGLVLGPGFETQYF. CDR3 in DNA: TGTGCTAGTGGTTTGGTACTAGGGCCCGGGTTTGAGACCCAGTACTTC.

The V and J genes are TRBV27 and TRBJ2-7; TRBD2 matches at 10 bases. Trimming removed 6 bases from V and 0 bases from J; junction bases left unmatched: 5. Germline V CDR1 and CDR2: MNHEY, SMNVEV (reference sequence). The CDR3 consists of 15 residues. CDR3 nucleotide sequence: TGTGCCAGCAGCTGGACTAGCGGTCGCTCCTACGAGCAGTACTTC. Translating gives CASSWTSGRSYEQYF.

V gene TRBV28 combines with J gene TRBJ2-2; 12 bases agree with TRBD2. Germline trimming cut 3 bases from V and 6 bases from J; bases unmatched to any gene: 8. This CDR3 has 17 residues. Germline CDR1 and CDR2: MDHEN and SYDVKM. The CDR3 coding sequence is TGTGCCAGCAGTTTGATTCGTCGACTAGCGGGAGCCGGGGAGCTGTTTTTT. Translation: CASSLIRRLAGAGELFF.

The chain carries TRBV19 and TRBJ2-2, with D possibly matching TRBD2 (5 bases). The CDR3 runs 14 residues. Germline V gene sequence: CDR1 LNHDA, CDR2 SQIVND (reference sequence). The V gene lost 5 bases and the J gene lost 4 bases, with 11 bases spanning the gap. CDR3 DNA: TGTGCCAGTAGTCAACTTAGCGCCACCGGGGAGCTGTTTTTT. As protein: CASSQLSATGELFF. The full variable domain, completed using reference TRBV19 and TRBJ2-2, is DGGITQSPKYLFRKEGQNVTLSCEQNLNHDAMYWYRQDPGQGLRLIYYSQIVNDFQKGDIAEGYSVSREKKESFPLTVTSAQKNPTAFYLCASSQLSATGELFFGEGSRLTVL.

The rearrangement links TRBV18 to TRBJ1-1, with a possible D match to TRBD1 (5 bases). Trimming took 5 bases from V and 1 from J, leaving 8 bases between them. Looked up from germline, CDR1 is KGHSH and CDR2 is LQKENI. The CDR3 spans 13 residues. CDR3 in amino acids: CASSDQGNTEAFF. CDR3 DNA: TGTGCCAGCTCAGATCAGGGGAACACTGAAGCTTTCTTT.

The rearrangement joins TRBV5-1 to TRBJ2-6; D gene ambiguous. Trimming shortened V by 5 bases and J by 0 bases, and 9 bases separated the two germline ends. Germline V gene sequence: CDR1 SGHRS, CDR2 YFSETQ. The CDR3 loop spans 15 amino acids. Here the CDR3 reads CASSSSGSGANVLTF. CDR3 coding DNA: TGCGCCAGCAGTTCCTCGGGCTCTGGGGCCAACGTCCTGACTTTC.

J is TRBJ2-7 and V is TRBV6-4; 10 bases align to TRBD1. V was pared by 3 bases and J by 6 bases, with 8 bases of the junction left unmatched. The germline gives CDR1 MRHNA, CDR2 SNTAGT. This CDR3 region has 15 residues. Written as DNA, the CDR3 is TGTGCCAGCAGTGAACGGGACAGGGGTGACGGCGAGCAGTACTTC. It translates to CASSERDRGDGEQYF.

The chain is built from TRBV11-3 and TRBJ2-2; 8 positions match TRBD1. This CDR3 has 17 amino acids. The J segment lost 2 bases and the V segment lost 5 bases, leaving 10 bases of the junction unmatched. CDR1 and CDR2 from the germline V gene are SGHNT and YENEEA. CDR3 sequence: CASSPWLTGDNTGELFF. The DNA of the CDR3 is TGTGCCAGCAGCCCCTGGTTGACAGGGGACAACACCGGGGAGCTGTTTTTT.

V and J are TRBV28 and TRBJ1-6; perhaps TRBD1 as D (5 bases). Per the germline V gene, CDR1 is MDHEN and CDR2 is SYDVKM. The V end was cut by 0 bases, the J end by 13 bases, with 13 bases between. The CDR3 is 14 amino acids. The CDR3 spells CASSLWATQGPLHF. The CDR3 bases are TGTGCCAGCAGTTTATGGGCTACCCAGGGTCCCCTCCACTTT.

The chain employs TRBV3-1 (or the pseudogene TRBV3-2) and TRBJ1-6, with a weak D call TRBD1 (5 bases). The germline V and J ends were trimmed by 3 bases and 10 bases, with 28 bases remaining between them. This CDR3 is built from 19 residues. From germline, CDR1 is LGHDT and CDR2 YNNKEL (reference sequence). CDR3 in amino acids: CASSQPDLGGPRRYSPLHF. In nucleotides, the CDR3 is TGTGCCAGCAGCCAGCCCGACTTGGGGGGACCTAGACGTTACTCACCCCTCCACTTT.